The 30 T cell receptor beta chains reported below all come from one sample, sequenced in a study of cytomegalovirus exposure and HLA in healthy donors. The PCR employed 60 Vbeta primers together with 13 Jbeta primers. Generated by immunoSEQ multiplex PCR, the TCRdb table keeps only in-frame clones and is missing some. Here the sample spans roughly 170,000 clones, more than 80% being singletons. The sequenced material came from PBMCs. The receptors shown here come from a boy between 10 and 17 years old in good health and CMV-seronegative.

The chain links TRBV6-1 to TRBJ1-2, with D possibly being TRBD1 (6 bases). V was trimmed by 6 bases and J by 6 bases, leaving 17 bases between them. Germline V gene lookup returns CDR1 MNHNS and CDR2 SASEGT. The CDR3 has 14 amino acids. The CDR3 region has the DNA TGTGCCAGCAGGGTGACGGGGGGCGCACATGGCTACACCTTC. Translating gives CASRVTGGAHGYTF.

This chain uses TRBV4-2 with TRBJ1-2, with 7 bases matching TRBD1. The length of the CDR3 is 16 residues. Germline CDR1 and CDR2: LGHNA and YNFKEQ. The trim removed 4 bases at V and 4 bases at J, leaving 12 bases unmatched. The CDR3 DNA sequence: TGTGCCAGCAGCCCAAAGGAACAGGGGTTGAGCTATGGCTACACCTTC. As protein: CASSPKEQGLSYGYTF.

V usage is TRBV11-3 and J usage is TRBJ2-1; 10 positions match TRBD2. There are 15 residues in the CDR3. V dropped 1 base and J dropped 7; count of bases not matched to a gene: 4. The germline V gene encodes CDR1 SGHNT and CDR2 YENEEA. CDR3 nucleotides: TGTGCCAGCAGCTTAGGGCCTAGCGGGAGAAATGAGCAGTTCTTC. Protein product: CASSLGPSGRNEQFF.

The chain couples TRBV6-1 to TRBJ1-1, with D possibly being TRBD1 (6 bases). Trimming shortened V by 5 bases and J by 0 bases, and 10 bases separated the two germline ends. CDR3 length: 14 residues. Germline CDR1 is MNHNS and CDR2 is SASEGT. This CDR3 reads CASSTQGLNTEAFF. The CDR3 DNA follows: TGTGCCAGCAGTACACAGGGTTTGAACACTGAAGCTTTCTTT.

This clone was seen a handful of times. This sequence joins TRBV5-6 and TRBJ2-2, with TRBD1 identical over 8 bases. CDR3 size: 15 residues. V trimming: 4 bases; J trimming: 3 bases; junction bases outside the gene matches: 5. Germline CDR1 is SGHDT and CDR2 is YYEEEE. CDR3 loop: CASSTAGGYTGELFF. Here the CDR3 DNA reads TGTGCCAGCAGCACCGCAGGGGGCTACACCGGGGAGCTGTTTTTT.

This chain uses TRBV5-1 with TRBJ2-7; TRBD1 matches at 10 bases. Germline lookup yields CDR1 SGHRS and CDR2 YFSETQ. V lost 4 bases to trimming and J lost 4 bases; unmatched junction nucleotides: 8. The CDR3 is made up of 15 amino acids. The CDR3 is CASSGGRTGGYEQYF. For the CDR3, the DNA is TGCGCCAGCAGCGGGGGGCGGACAGGGGGTTACGAGCAGTACTTC.

The V call is TRBV6-1, the J call TRBJ1-5; TRBD1 matches 7 bases. The CDR3 sequence is 13 residues long. Germline V gives CDR1 MNHNS, CDR2 SASEGT. Trimming took 4 bases from V and 5 from J; bases not matched to a gene: 2. The CDR3 region is CASSVDRDQPQHF. DNA for the CDR3: TGTGCCAGCAGTGTCGACAGGGATCAGCCCCAGCATTTT.

This clone was picked up a small number of times. The chain uses TRBV30 and TRBJ1-2; 7 bases are a match to TRBD1. V lost 5 bases and J lost 4; bases outside the gene matches: 7. CDR1 and CDR2 (germline): GTSNPN, SVGIG (reference sequence). The CDR3 spans 13 residues. The CDR3 here is CAWDNRGFYGYTF. CDR3 DNA: TGTGCCTGGGACAACAGGGGATTCTATGGCTACACCTTC.

The V gene is TRBV6-1, the J gene TRBJ2-3; TRBD1 is a possible D gene (5 bases). The CDR3 is 13 residues long. Between the trimmed V and J ends, which lost 6 bases and 4 bases, there was a span of 11 bases. Germline CDR1 MNHNS, CDR2 SASEGT. The CDR3: CASRERGPDTQYF. The CDR3, as DNA: TGTGCCAGCAGGGAAAGGGGCCCAGATACGCAGTATTTT.

J is TRBJ2-2 and V is TRBV13; no reliable D call. V was cut by 5 bases and J by 0 bases, with 10 bases left in between. The CDR3 is 15 residues long. Germline CDR1 PRHDT, CDR2 FYEKMQ (reference sequence). The CDR3 loop reads CASSPLRANTGELFF. The CDR3 DNA follows: TGTGCCAGCAGCCCTCTGCGAGCGAACACCGGGGAGCTGTTTTTT.

V and J are TRBV29-1 and TRBJ2-2; D is unresolved. Deletions cut 3 bases from V and 3 bases from J, with 8 bases between. The germline V gene has CDR1 SQVTM and CDR2 ANQGSEA. This CDR3 region has 13 residues. The CDR3 nucleotides are TGCAGCGTTGATAGAACAGACACCGGGGAGCTGTTTTTT. It yields the protein CSVDRTDTGELFF.

The CDR3 DNA is TGTGCCAGCAGCCAAGAGCTAGCGGGAGTGACAGATACGCAGTATTTT. Translation: CASSQELAGVTDTQYF. The chain combines TRBV4-2 with TRBJ2-3; TRBD2 aligns across 10 bases. The germline gives CDR1 LGHNA, CDR2 YNFKEQ. This CDR3 spans 16 amino acids. The trim removed 0 bases at V and 3 bases at J, leaving 3 bases unmatched.

This clone was counted a few times. This chain uses TRBV29-1 with TRBJ2-3; 14 bases match TRBD2. CDR3 length equals 13 residues. V lost 6 bases to trimming and J lost 7 bases; unmatched junction nucleotides: 3. The germline V gene encodes CDR1 SQVTM and CDR2 ANQGSEA. The DNA of the CDR3 is TGCAGCGTGACTAGCGGGGGGGCGTATACGCAGTATTTT. Its protein is CSVTSGGAYTQYF.

This clone turned up a few times. The chain uses TRBV7-9 and TRBJ2-7, with TRBD1 identical over 9 bases. Germline CDR1 is SEHNR and CDR2 is FQNEAQ (reference sequence). The CDR3 length is 14 residues. V trimming: 9 bases; J trimming: 6 bases; junction bases outside the gene matches: 12. CDR3 protein: CASKTGTGRGEQYF. The DNA of the CDR3 is TGTGCCAGTAAGACCGGGACAGGGCGAGGCGAGCAGTACTTC.

The V call is TRBV7-8, the J call TRBJ1-5; D call uncertain. The CDR3 consists of 14 residues. The ends were cut back, 1 base at V and 5 bases at J, with 9 bases in the middle. Looked up from germline, CDR1 is SGHVS and CDR2 is FQNEAQ. The CDR3: CASSLEAGDQPQHF. The CDR3 DNA reads TGTGCCAGCAGCTTAGAGGCAGGCGATCAGCCCCAGCATTTT.

A note on this clone: Additional DNA sequences in this sample encode the identical CDR3. This chain links TRBV9 with TRBJ1-5; D perhaps matches TRBD1 (5 bases). Trimming removed 0 bases from V and 2 bases from J, with 6 bases in between. Germline CDR1 reads SGDLS; CDR2 reads YYNGEE. CDR3 size: 14 residues. In nucleotides, the CDR3 is TGTGCCAGCAGCGTAGGGGGGGGCAATCAGCCCCAGCATTTT. This translates into CASSVGGGNQPQHF.

The chain is built from TRBV29-1 and TRBJ2-4; TRBD2 is a possible D gene (7 bases). From germline, CDR1 is SQVTM and CDR2 ANQGSEA. The CDR3 is 11 residues long. The V and J ends lost 8 bases and 8 bases respectively, with 13 bases between them. The DNA of the CDR3 is TGCAGCTATGAAGGGGGGGACATTCAGTACTTC. It is translated as CSYEGGDIQYF. Based on the CDR3 plus reference TRBV29-1 and TRBJ2-4, the full variable domain is SAVISQKPSRDICQRGTSLTIQCQVDSQVTMMFWYRQQPGQSLTLIATANQGSEATYESGFVIDKFPISRPNLTFSTLTVSNMSPEDSSIYLCSYEGGDIQYFGAGTRLSVL.

The rearrangement joins TRBV18 to TRBJ2-3; 9 positions match TRBD1. CDR3 length: 13 residues. Germline assignment: CDR1 KGHSH and CDR2 LQKENI. V shed 6 bases, J shed 10 bases, and the junction held 8 bases outside the gene matches. CDR3 bases: TGTGCCAGCTCTCTAGAGGACAGGGGAGCGCAGTATTTT. Its translation is CASSLEDRGAQYF.

This clone came up once. This chain joins TRBV6-1 and TRBJ1-4; D is ambiguous. Germline V gene data show CDR1 as MNHNS and CDR2 as SASEGT. This CDR3 has 15 amino acids. V lost 2 bases to trimming and J lost 6 bases, with 13 bases between them. CDR3 bases: TGTGCCAGCAGTGAATCGCAGGTCGGCTATGAAAAACTGTTTTTT. It yields the protein CASSESQVGYEKLFF.

The V call is TRBV12-5, the J call TRBJ2-7, with a possible D match to TRBD2 (5 bases). The CDR3 is 14 amino acids. CDR1 LGHNT and CDR2 FRNRAP come from the germline V gene. V shed 3 bases and J shed 7 bases, with 16 bases lying between them. CDR3 sequence reads: CASGFSRAEGEQYF. The CDR3 DNA is TGTGCTAGTGGTTTTTCCCGGGCCGAGGGAGAGCAGTACTTC.

The CDR3 sequence: CASSSGGTEAFF. CDR3 nucleotides: TGTGCCAGCAGCTCCGGCGGCACTGAAGCTTTCTTT. The chain has TRBV11-2 and TRBJ1-1; D unclear. The ends were cut back, 4 bases at V and 4 bases at J, with 7 bases in the middle. Germline assignment: CDR1 SGHAT and CDR2 FQNNGV. There are 12 residues in the CDR3.

This rearrangement joins TRBV10-3 to TRBJ1-1; 11 nucleotides agree with TRBD1. This CDR3 has 14 amino acids. Germline V gene sequence: CDR1 ENHRY, CDR2 SYGVKD. The trim removed 7 bases at V and 3 bases at J, leaving 4 bases unmatched. CDR3: CAINPGQGDTEAFF. For the CDR3, the DNA is TGTGCCATCAACCCGGGACAGGGGGACACTGAAGCTTTCTTT.

The chain employs TRBV11-2 and TRBJ1-6; TRBD1 agrees at 7 bases. The CDR3 extends over 15 amino acids. CDR1 SGHAT and CDR2 FQNNGV come from the germline V gene. Unmatched junction bases numbered 5, after V lost 4 bases and J lost 5 bases. The CDR3, as DNA: TGTGCCAGCAGCTCCACCGGACAGGATAATTCACCCCTCCACTTT. Protein product: CASSSTGQDNSPLHF.

The V and J genes are TRBV10-3 and TRBJ2-5, with D hard to call. The end of the DNA fits TRBJ2-7 better, so the J call may be wrong. The CDR3 is made up of 14 amino acids. Germline values: CDR1 ENHRY, CDR2 SYGVKD. CDR3 in amino acids: CAISEAGSSYEQYF. CDR3 DNA sequence: TGTGCCATCAGTGAGGCCGGGTCGTCCTACGAGCAGTACTTC.

This clone was counted between two and nine times. This chain links TRBV2 with TRBJ1-2, with 9 bases fitting TRBD1. The V gene end was trimmed by 7 bases and the J gene end by 5 bases; junction bases not matched to a gene: 8. The CDR3 runs 14 residues. Germline CDR1 and CDR2: SNHLY and FYNNEI. The CDR3 reads CASNRQGEGYGYTF. The CDR3 DNA reads TGTGCCAGCAACCGACAGGGGGAAGGTTATGGCTACACCTTC.

V gene TRBV11-3 combines with J gene TRBJ2-3; 8 bases line up with TRBD2. V lost 1 base to trimming and J lost 2 bases; unmatched junction nucleotides: 5. The CDR3 totals 16 residues. Germline V CDR1 and CDR2: SGHNT, YENEEA. The CDR3 protein is CASSLGLRGVTDTQYF. DNA of the CDR3: TGTGCCAGCAGCTTAGGGCTGCGGGGGGTCACAGATACGCAGTATTTT.

The V call is TRBV18, the J call TRBJ1-1; D unresolved. Germline CDR1 KGHSH, CDR2 LQKENI. The V end lost 0 bases, the J end lost 2 bases, and 10 bases lay between the germline ends. This CDR3 has 15 residues. CDR3 coding DNA: TGTGCCAGCTCACCACCGGCCCATCACAACACTGAAGCTTTCTTT. Translating gives CASSPPAHHNTEAFF.

The V gene is TRBV6-5, the J gene TRBJ1-1; unclear D gene. The germline V gene has CDR1 MNHEY and CDR2 SVGAGI. The CDR3 consists of 14 residues. V lost 2 bases, J lost 0 bases, and 7 bases lay in between. The CDR3 DNA sequence: TGTGCCAGCAGTTACCAGGCTATGAACACTGAAGCTTTCTTT. Its protein is CASSYQAMNTEAFF.

The chain links TRBV30 to TRBJ2-2; the D gene is possibly TRBD2 (5 bases). The CDR3 totals 16 residues. Germline V gives CDR1 GTSNPN, CDR2 SVGIG (reference sequence). Trimming left V 7 bases short and J 1 base short, with 19 bases between. The CDR3: CASRGSAVLNTGELFF. The CDR3 bases are TGTGCCTCCCGAGGTAGCGCCGTGTTGAACACCGGGGAGCTGTTTTTT.

The V call is TRBV9, the J call TRBJ2-1; 11 bases fit TRBD2. The germline V gene encodes CDR1 SGDLS and CDR2 YYNGEE. CDR3 size: 17 residues. J lost 0 bases, V lost 0 bases, and 2 bases had no gene match. CDR3 nucleotides: TGTGCCAGCAGCGTAGGACTAGCGGGACTCTCCTACAATGAGCAGTTCTTC. Its protein product is CASSVGLAGLSYNEQFF.